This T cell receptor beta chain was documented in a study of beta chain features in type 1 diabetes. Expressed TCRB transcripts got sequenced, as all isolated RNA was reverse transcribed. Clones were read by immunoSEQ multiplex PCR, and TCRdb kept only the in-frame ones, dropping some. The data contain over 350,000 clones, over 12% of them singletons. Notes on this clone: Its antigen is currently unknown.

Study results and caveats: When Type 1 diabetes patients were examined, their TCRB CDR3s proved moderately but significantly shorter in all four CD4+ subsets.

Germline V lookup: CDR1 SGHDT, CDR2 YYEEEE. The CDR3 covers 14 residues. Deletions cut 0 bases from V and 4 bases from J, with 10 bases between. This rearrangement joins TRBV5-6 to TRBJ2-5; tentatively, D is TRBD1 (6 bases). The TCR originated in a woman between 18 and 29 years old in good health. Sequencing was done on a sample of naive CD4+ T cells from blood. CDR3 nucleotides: TGTGCCAGCAGCTTGGTCGGGACAAGAGAGACCCAGTACTTC. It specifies CASSLVGTRETQYF.